Presented here are 27 T cell receptor beta chains from one specimen sequenced in a study of PD-1 blockade in classical Hodgkin lymphoma. Profiling relied on immunoSEQ multiplex PCR, and the TCRdb table lists in-frame clones only, not all of them. Among just over 25,000 clones listed, around 69% were seen once. Relapse after autologous stem cell transplantation occurred in every patient, and brentuximab vedotin exposure varied. Sample: peripheral blood mononuclear cells (PBMCs), taken before the second cycle of nivolumab. These TCRs come from a human donor with classical Hodgkin lymphoma.

This clone came up a few times. As DNA, the CDR3 is TGTGCCAGCAGCTTTGGTTTCTCTGGAAACACCATATATTTT. Amino acids: CASSFGFSGNTIYF. The rearrangement joins TRBV7-9 to TRBJ1-3; D uncertain. This CDR3 is 14 amino acids long. Germline values: CDR1 SEHNR, CDR2 FQNEAQ (reference sequence). V was clipped by 3 bases and J by 0 bases, with 6 bases between them.

The chain recombines TRBV6-5 with TRBJ2-1, with TRBD1 matching over 8 bases. Germline V gene sequence: CDR1 MNHEY, CDR2 SVGAGI. The CDR3 is made up of 14 amino acids. The CDR3 spells CAAWGTGSGNEQFF. CDR3 bases: TGTGCGGCGTGGGGGACAGGCAGCGGCAATGAGCAGTTCTTC.

By sample share, this clone is medium-sized. V and J are TRBV6-6 and TRBJ2-1; D remains ambiguous. V lost 8 bases and J 6 bases, leaving 14 bases between the germline ends. The germline gives CDR1 MNHNY, CDR2 SVGAGI (reference sequence). This CDR3 contains 13 residues. The CDR3 bases are TGTGCCAGCCTGAGGCCCGGCGGCAATGAGCAGTTCTTC. This codes for CASLRPGGNEQFF.

The DNA for the CDR3 is TGTGCCAGCAGTTCACAGTTGTCCTATGGCTACACCTTC. Amino acid sequence: CASSSQLSYGYTF. The chain is built from TRBV28 and TRBJ1-2, with D uncertain. Trimming pared 4 bases from V and 4 bases from J, leaving 10 bases between. The CDR3 is 13 residues long. Germline V gene sequence: CDR1 MDHEN, CDR2 SYDVKM.

V is TRBV19 and J is TRBJ2-5; 10 bases map to TRBD1. The CDR3 runs 15 residues. Germline V CDR1 and CDR2: LNHDA, SQIVND (reference sequence). V lost 3 bases to trimming and J lost 3 bases; unmatched junction nucleotides: 4. Here the CDR3 reads CASSISGTGEETQYF. The CDR3 DNA follows: TGTGCCAGTAGTATTTCCGGGACAGGGGAAGAGACCCAGTACTTC.

The chain is built from TRBV6-5 and TRBJ1-5; no firm D call. CDR3 size: 13 residues. Germline assignment: CDR1 MNHEY and CDR2 SVGAGI. V was pared by 7 bases and J by 0 bases, with 7 bases between. The CDR3 DNA sequence: TGTGCCAGCAAAGAGAGTAGCAATCAGCCCCAGCATTTT. Translated, it gives CASKESSNQPQHF.

The genes are TRBV4-1 and TRBJ1-5, with D perhaps matching TRBD1 (6 bases). This CDR3 is built from 16 residues. V was cut by 0 bases and J by 6 bases, with 15 bases left in between. The V gene's germline CDR1 is MGHRA and CDR2 YSYEKL. The CDR3 protein is CASSQDMGGAGQPQHF. The DNA for the CDR3 is TGCGCCAGCAGCCAAGATATGGGGGGGGCTGGTCAGCCCCAGCATTTT.

The chain combines TRBV10-3 with TRBJ1-5; D is unresolved. Per the germline V gene, CDR1 is ENHRY and CDR2 is SYGVKD. CDR3 length: 15 amino acids. V shed 0 bases and J shed 5 bases, with 11 bases lying between them. The CDR3 here is CAISESSRFDQPQHF. The CDR3 DNA reads as TGTGCCATCAGTGAGTCGAGCAGATTCGATCAGCCCCAGCATTTT.

The chain uses TRBV5-1 and TRBJ2-5; 9 bases are shared with TRBD2. CDR1 is SGHRS, CDR2 YFSETQ, per germline. The CDR3 extends over 15 amino acids. V shed 5 bases and J 1 base; nucleotides not matched to a gene: 6. This CDR3 is CASRERGDLQETQYF. The CDR3 DNA follows: TGCGCCAGCAGGGAGCGGGGGGACCTCCAAGAGACCCAGTACTTC.

The rearrangement uses TRBV28 and TRBJ1-1, with D unclear. Trimming left V 7 bases short and J 4 bases short, with 16 bases between. This CDR3 comprises 14 residues. Germline values: CDR1 MDHEN, CDR2 SYDVKM. CDR3 nucleotide sequence: TGTGCCAGCACCGCGGAAGGGTGGACCACTGAAGCTTTCTTT. Translation: CASTAEGWTTEAFF. The full variable domain, rest sourced from reference TRBV28 and TRBJ1-1, is DVKVTQSSRYLVKRTGEKVFLECVQDMDHENMFWYRQDPGLGLRLIYFSYDVKMKEKGDIPEGYSVSREKKERFSLILESASTNQTSMYLCASTAEGWTTEAFFGQGTRLTVV.

This clone has more than one count but fewer than ten. This chain uses TRBV20-1 with TRBJ2-7; D remains unclear. CDR1 DFQATT and CDR2 SNEGSKA come from the germline V gene (reference sequence). The CDR3 has 11 amino acids. The ends were cut back, 3 bases at V and 3 bases at J, with 6 bases in the middle. The DNA of the CDR3 is TGCAGTGCTAGCTATGTCTACGAGCAGTACTTC. This translates into CSASYVYEQYF.

Judged by abundance, this clone is medium-sized. This sequence joins TRBV30 and TRBJ1-2; 7 bases match TRBD1. The CDR3 contains 11 residues. In germline, CDR1 is GTSNPN, CDR2 SVGIG (reference sequence). Germline trimming cut 5 bases from V and 8 bases from J; bases unmatched to any gene: 5. The DNA of the CDR3 is TGTGCCTGGCAGGGGGGGCAAGGCTACACCTTC. Translation: CAWQGGQGYTF.

The chain joins TRBV19 to TRBJ1-1, with 9 bases fitting TRBD1. V was clipped by 3 bases and J by 2 bases; unmatched bases: 4. In germline, CDR1 is LNHDA, CDR2 SQIVND (reference sequence). The length of the CDR3 is 15 residues. CDR3 DNA sequence: TGTGCCAGTAGTATGACAGGGGGACTCAACACTGAAGCTTTCTTT. Amino acid sequence: CASSMTGGLNTEAFF.

The V call is TRBV9, the J call TRBJ1-4; no clear D. The CDR3 is 13 residues long. The V end lost 6 bases, the J end lost 8 bases, and 14 bases lay between the germline ends. Germline values: CDR1 SGDLS, CDR2 YYNGEE. The CDR3, as DNA: TGTGCCAGCACGAGGACTGAGGGAGAAAAACTGTTTTTT. Residues: CASTRTEGEKLFF.

The J gene is TRBJ1-1, the V gene TRBV15, with D tentatively TRBD1 (5 bases). Per the germline V gene, CDR1 is LNHNV and CDR2 is YYDKDF (reference sequence). The CDR3 has 15 residues. V lost 0 bases to trimming and J lost 4 bases, with 12 bases between them. DNA for the CDR3: TGTGCCACCAGCAGAGATCAGGGTCCCGGCACTGAAGCTTTCTTT. Translated: CATSRDQGPGTEAFF.

Written as DNA, the CDR3 is TGTGCCAGCAGCGCCTCCGGGGCACTTTCCTACGAGCAGTACTTC. Its translation: CASSASGALSYEQYF. The gene calls are TRBV7-6 and TRBJ2-7, with D perhaps being TRBD1 or TRBD2 (5 bases each). CDR1 SGHVS and CDR2 FNYEAQ come from the germline V gene. The CDR3 consists of 15 residues. V shed 5 bases and J shed 1 base, with 15 bases lying between them.

V usage is TRBV28 and J usage is TRBJ2-7, with 11 bases lining up with TRBD2. Germline V gene lookup returns CDR1 MDHEN and CDR2 SYDVKM. CDR3 size: 16 residues. Germline trimming cut 7 bases from V and 2 bases from J; bases unmatched to any gene: 10. In DNA form, the CDR3 reads TGTGCCAGCACCTTTCGCGGTAGCGGGAGGGCCTACGAGCAGTACTTC. It translates to CASTFRGSGRAYEQYF.

The chain joins TRBV25-1 to TRBJ2-3, with D perhaps TRBD1 (5 bases). V shed 3 bases and J shed 6 bases, with 19 bases lying between them. Germline CDR1 reads MGHDK; CDR2 reads SYGVNS. The CDR3 consists of 16 residues. The CDR3 here is CASSEVGKKTADTQYF. The CDR3 DNA follows: TGTGCCAGCAGTGAGGTCGGCAAGAAGACAGCGGATACGCAGTATTTT.

The V and J genes are TRBV27 and TRBJ1-5; D is undetermined. With 6 bases removed from V and 1 base from J, the gap between germline ends came to 7 bases. Per germline, CDR1 MNHEY and CDR2 SMNVEV (reference sequence). CDR3 length: 13 residues. This chain's CDR3 is CASSLRSNQPQHF. The CDR3 nucleotides read TGTGCCAGCAGCCTACGGAGCAATCAGCCCCAGCATTTT.

This clone is medium-sized. The chain joins TRBV11-1 to TRBJ2-1; TRBD2 aligns across 14 bases. CDR3 size: 16 residues. Trimming at V came to 1 base and at J to 12 bases, leaving 8 bases not matched to a gene. Per germline, CDR1 SGHAT and CDR2 FQDESV (reference sequence). Here the CDR3 DNA reads TGTGCCAGCAGCTTAGTCCGGGGACTAGCGGGAGCTGGGCAGTTCTTC. Its translation: CASSLVRGLAGAGQFF.

The chain combines TRBV7-2 with TRBJ2-2, with 11 positions matching TRBD2. The V gene end was trimmed by 1 base and the J gene end by 5 bases; junction bases not matched to a gene: 3. In germline, CDR1 is SGHTA, CDR2 FQGNSA. This CDR3 has 16 amino acids. CDR3 amino acids: CASSLEASGRTGELFF. In nucleotides, the CDR3 is TGTGCCAGCAGCTTAGAGGCTAGCGGGAGGACCGGGGAGCTGTTTTTT.

V is TRBV4-3 and J is TRBJ2-1, with 9 bases that match TRBD1. Germline assignment: CDR1 LGHNA and CDR2 YSLEER. V dropped 4 bases and J dropped 5; count of bases not matched to a gene: 3. There are 14 residues in the CDR3. The DNA for the CDR3 is TGCGCCAGCAGCCGCCGGACAGGGGACAATGAGCAGTTCTTC. Its translation: CASSRRTGDNEQFF.

As to this clone: One end of the junction does not line up with germline, which may come from a read error. The chain recombines TRBV15 with TRBJ2-7; 14 nucleotides agree with TRBD2. This CDR3 contains 17 residues. Germline V lookup: CDR1 LNHNV, CDR2 YYDKDF (reference sequence). The CDR3 nucleotides read TGTGCCACCCGCAGAGTCGGACTAGCGGGAGGAGCCTACGAGCAGTACTTC. This sequence encodes CATRRVGLAGGAYEQYF.

The chain couples TRBV27 to TRBJ2-7; 8 bases agree with TRBD1. The CDR3 contains 15 residues. Germline CDR1 MNHEY, CDR2 SMNVEV (reference sequence). V shed 5 bases, J shed 4 bases, and the junction held 10 bases outside the gene matches. The CDR3 DNA reads TGTGCCAGCAGTCCTGTGACAGGGGCCGCTTACGAGCAGTACTTC. It is translated as CASSPVTGAAYEQYF.

The rearrangement joins TRBV2 to TRBJ2-3; 7 bases agree with TRBD2. The CDR3 covers 14 residues. CDR1 and CDR2 (germline): SNHLY, FYNNEI. The junction had 8 bases not matched to a gene; V was cut back by 9 bases and J by 2 bases. The chain's CDR3 is CASSRAGVTDTQYF. In DNA form, the CDR3 reads TGTGCCAGTTCGAGGGCGGGGGTCACAGATACGCAGTATTTT.

In its sample, this clone was seen a few times. Other nucleotide sequences from this sample produce the same CDR3. The V call is TRBV19, the J call TRBJ2-5, with D unresolved. Germline CDR1 reads LNHDA; CDR2 reads SQIVND (reference sequence). The CDR3 sequence is 13 residues long. V lost 3 bases and J 2 bases, leaving 7 bases between the germline ends. CDR3 DNA sequence: TGTGCCAGTAGTATTGGGCTACAAGAGACCCAGTACTTC. Translation gives CASSIGLQETQYF.

This clone has just a few counts. The V gene is TRBV7-3, the J gene TRBJ2-7, with D perhaps TRBD2 (5 bases). Trimming pared 5 bases from V and 6 bases from J, leaving 14 bases between. Germline V gives CDR1 SGHTA, CDR2 FQGTGA. The CDR3 sequence is 13 residues long. CDR3 residues: CASSPNGVGEQYF. CDR3 DNA sequence: TGTGCCAGCAGCCCCAACGGGGTCGGCGAGCAGTACTTC.